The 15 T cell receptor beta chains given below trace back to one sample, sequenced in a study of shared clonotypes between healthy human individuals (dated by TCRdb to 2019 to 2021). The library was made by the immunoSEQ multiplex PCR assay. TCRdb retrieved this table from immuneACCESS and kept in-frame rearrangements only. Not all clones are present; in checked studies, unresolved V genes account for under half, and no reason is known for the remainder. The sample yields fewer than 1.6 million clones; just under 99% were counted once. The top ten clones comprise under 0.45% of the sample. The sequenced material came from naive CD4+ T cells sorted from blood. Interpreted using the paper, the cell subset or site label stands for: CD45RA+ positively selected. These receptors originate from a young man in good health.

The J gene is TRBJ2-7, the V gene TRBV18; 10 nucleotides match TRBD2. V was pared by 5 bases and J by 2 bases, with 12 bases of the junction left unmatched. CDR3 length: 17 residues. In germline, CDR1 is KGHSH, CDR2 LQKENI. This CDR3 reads CASSTLRTSGRTYEQYF. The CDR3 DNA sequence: TGTGCCAGCTCAACACTCCGGACTAGCGGTAGGACCTACGAGCAGTACTTC.

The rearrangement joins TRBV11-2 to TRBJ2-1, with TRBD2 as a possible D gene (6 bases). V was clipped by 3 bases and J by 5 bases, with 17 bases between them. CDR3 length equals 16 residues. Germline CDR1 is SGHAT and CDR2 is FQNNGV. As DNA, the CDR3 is TGTGCCAGCAGCTTTACCGCTGCGGGATGGGACAATGAGCAGTTCTTC. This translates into CASSFTAAGWDNEQFF.

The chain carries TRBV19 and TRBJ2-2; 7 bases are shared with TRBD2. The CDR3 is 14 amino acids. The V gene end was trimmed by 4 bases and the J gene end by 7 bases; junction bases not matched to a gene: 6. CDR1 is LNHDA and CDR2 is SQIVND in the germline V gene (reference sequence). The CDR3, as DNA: TGTGCCAGTAGTAGACTAGCTGGAGGCGGGGAGCTGTTTTTT. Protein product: CASSRLAGGGELFF.

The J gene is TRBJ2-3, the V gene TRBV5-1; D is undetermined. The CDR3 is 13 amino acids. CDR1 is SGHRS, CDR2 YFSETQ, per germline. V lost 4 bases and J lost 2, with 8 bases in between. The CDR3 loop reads CASSPPTTDTQYF. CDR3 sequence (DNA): TGCGCCAGCAGCCCACCTACCACAGATACGCAGTATTTT.

As DNA, the CDR3 is TGTGCCAGCAGCCGTTTCGGGCAAACCGGGGAGCTGTTTTTT. Protein product: CASSRFGQTGELFF. The V and J genes are TRBV28 and TRBJ2-2; D is uncertain. Between the trimmed V and J ends, which lost 6 bases and 5 bases, there was a span of 13 bases. Germline lookup yields CDR1 MDHEN and CDR2 SYDVKM. The CDR3 sequence is 14 residues long.

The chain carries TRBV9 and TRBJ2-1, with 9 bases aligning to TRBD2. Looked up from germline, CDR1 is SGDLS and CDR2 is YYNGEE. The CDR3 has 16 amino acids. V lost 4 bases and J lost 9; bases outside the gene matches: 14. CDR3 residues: CASSRGASGNTGEQFF. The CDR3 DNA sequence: TGTGCCAGCAGCCGCGGGGCTAGCGGGAATACGGGTGAGCAGTTCTTC. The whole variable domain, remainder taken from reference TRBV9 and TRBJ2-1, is DSGVTQTPKHLITATGQRVTLRCSPRSGDLSVYWYQQSLDQGLQFLIQYYNGEERAKGNILERFSAQQFPDLHSELNLSSLELGDSALYFCASSRGASGNTGEQFFGPGTRLTVL.

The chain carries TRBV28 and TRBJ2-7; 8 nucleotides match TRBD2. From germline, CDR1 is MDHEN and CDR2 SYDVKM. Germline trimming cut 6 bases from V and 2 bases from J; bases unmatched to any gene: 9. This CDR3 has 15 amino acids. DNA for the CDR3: TGTGCCAGCAGGCTCCGGGGGGGCTCCCCCTACGAGCAGTACTTC. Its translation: CASRLRGGSPYEQYF.

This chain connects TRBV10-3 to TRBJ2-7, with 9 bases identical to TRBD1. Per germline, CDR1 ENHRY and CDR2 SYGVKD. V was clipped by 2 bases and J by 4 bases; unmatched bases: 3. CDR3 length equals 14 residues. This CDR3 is CAISETGGMYEQYF. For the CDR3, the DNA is TGTGCCATCAGTGAGACAGGGGGCATGTACGAGCAGTACTTC.

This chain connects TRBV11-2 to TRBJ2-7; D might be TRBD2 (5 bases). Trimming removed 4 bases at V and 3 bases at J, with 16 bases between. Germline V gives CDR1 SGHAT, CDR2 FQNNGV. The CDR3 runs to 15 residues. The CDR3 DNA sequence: TGTGCCAGCAGCTCAACTATTGGGGAGTTCTACGAGCAGTACTTC. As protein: CASSSTIGEFYEQYF.

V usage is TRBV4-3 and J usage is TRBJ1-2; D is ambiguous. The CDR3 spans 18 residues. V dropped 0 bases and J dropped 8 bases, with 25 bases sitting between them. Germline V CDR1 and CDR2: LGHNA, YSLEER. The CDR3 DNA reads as TGCGCCAGCAGCCAAGAATCGAGATCGACTTCTCCTTCAGGAGGCTACACCTTC. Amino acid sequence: CASSQESRSTSPSGGYTF.

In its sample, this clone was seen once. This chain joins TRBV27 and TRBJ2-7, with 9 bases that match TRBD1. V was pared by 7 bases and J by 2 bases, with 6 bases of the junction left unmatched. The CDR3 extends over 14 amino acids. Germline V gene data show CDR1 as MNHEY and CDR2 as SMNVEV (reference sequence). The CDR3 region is CASINRGPTYEQYF. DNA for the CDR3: TGTGCCAGCATTAACAGGGGGCCCACCTACGAGCAGTACTTC.

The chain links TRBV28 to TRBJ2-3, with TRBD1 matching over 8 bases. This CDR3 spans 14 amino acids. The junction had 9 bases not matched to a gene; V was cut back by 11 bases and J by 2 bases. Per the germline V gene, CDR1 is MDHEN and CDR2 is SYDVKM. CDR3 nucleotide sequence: TGTGCCTGCCTGGACAGGGTGAACACAGATACGCAGTATTTT. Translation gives CACLDRVNTDTQYF.

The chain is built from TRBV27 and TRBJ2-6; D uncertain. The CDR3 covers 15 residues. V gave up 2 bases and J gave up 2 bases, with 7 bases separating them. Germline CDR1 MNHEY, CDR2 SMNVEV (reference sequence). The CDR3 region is CASSLRRPGANVLTF. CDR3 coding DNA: TGTGCCAGCAGTTTACGGCGGCCTGGGGCCAACGTCCTGACTTTC.

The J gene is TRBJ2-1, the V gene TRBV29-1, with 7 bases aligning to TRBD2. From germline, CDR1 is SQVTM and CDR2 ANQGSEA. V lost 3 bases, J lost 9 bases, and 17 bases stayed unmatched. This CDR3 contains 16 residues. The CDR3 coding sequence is TGCAGCGTTGAGCTAAGGGGAGGGGCGCGCGTGGTTGAGCAGTTCTTC. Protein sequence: CSVELRGGARVVEQFF.

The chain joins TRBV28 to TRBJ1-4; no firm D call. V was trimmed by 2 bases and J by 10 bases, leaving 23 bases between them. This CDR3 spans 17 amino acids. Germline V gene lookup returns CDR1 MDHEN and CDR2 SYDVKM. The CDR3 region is CASSLNVMRSTAGKLFF. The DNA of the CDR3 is TGTGCCAGCAGTTTAAATGTGATGAGGTCTACTGCAGGAAAACTGTTTTTT.